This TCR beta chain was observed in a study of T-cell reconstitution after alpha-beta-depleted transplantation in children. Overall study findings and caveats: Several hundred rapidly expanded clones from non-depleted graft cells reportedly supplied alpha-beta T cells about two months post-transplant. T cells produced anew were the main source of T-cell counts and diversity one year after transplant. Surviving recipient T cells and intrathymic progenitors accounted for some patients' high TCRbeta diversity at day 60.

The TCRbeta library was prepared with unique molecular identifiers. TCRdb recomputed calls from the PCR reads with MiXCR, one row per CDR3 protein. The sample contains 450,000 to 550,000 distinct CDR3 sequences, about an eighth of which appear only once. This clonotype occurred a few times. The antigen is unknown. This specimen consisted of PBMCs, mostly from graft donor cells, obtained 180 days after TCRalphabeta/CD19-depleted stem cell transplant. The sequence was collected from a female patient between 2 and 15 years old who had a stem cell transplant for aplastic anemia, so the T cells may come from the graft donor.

The CDR3 sequence is CSARDWGLLNEQFF. CDR3 in DNA: TGCAGTGCTAGAGATTGGGGCCTGCTCAATGAGCAGTTCTTC. J is TRBJ2-1 and V is TRBV20-1; weak D call: TRBD1 (5 bases). Trimming left V 0 bases short and J 6 bases short, with 12 bases between. In germline, CDR1 is DFQATT, CDR2 SNEGSKA (reference sequence). This CDR3 has 14 residues.